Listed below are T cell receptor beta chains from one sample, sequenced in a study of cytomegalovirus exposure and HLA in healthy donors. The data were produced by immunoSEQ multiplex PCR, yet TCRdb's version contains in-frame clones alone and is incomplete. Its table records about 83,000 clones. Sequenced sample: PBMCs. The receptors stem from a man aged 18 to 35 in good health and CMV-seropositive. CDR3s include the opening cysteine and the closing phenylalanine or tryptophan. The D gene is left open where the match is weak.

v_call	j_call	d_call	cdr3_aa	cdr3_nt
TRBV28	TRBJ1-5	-	CASSRDNNQPQHF	TGTGCCAGCAGTCGGGACAACAATCAGCCCCAGCATTTT
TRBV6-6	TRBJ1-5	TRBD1	CATGKGASNQPQHF	TGTGCCACAGGGAAGGGGGCGAGCAATCAGCCCCAGCATTTT
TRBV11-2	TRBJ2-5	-	CASSSLETQYF	TGTGCCAGCAGCTCCCTCGAGACCCAGTACTTC
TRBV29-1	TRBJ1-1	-	CSVVPQRGFAEAFF	TGCAGCGTTGTTCCCCAACGCGGTTTCGCTGAAGCTTTCTTT
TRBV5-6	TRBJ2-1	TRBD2	CASSLGLASYNEQFF	TGTGCCAGCAGCCTCGGACTAGCTTCCTACAATGAGCAGTTCTTC
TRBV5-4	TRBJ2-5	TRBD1	CASSYRTGEKETQYF	TGTGCCAGCAGCTACCGGACAGGGGAGAAAGAGACCCAGTACTTC
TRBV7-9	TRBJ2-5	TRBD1	CASSLAGGGETQYF	TGTGCCAGCAGCTTAGCAGGGGGCGGGGAGACCCAGTACTTC
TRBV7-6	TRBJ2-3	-	CASSSPSATQYF	TGTGCCAGCAGCTCTCCCTCCGCGACGCAGTATTTT
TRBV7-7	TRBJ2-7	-	CASSLARGGEQYF	TGTGCTAGCAGCTTAGCCAGGGGCGGCGAGCAGTACTTC
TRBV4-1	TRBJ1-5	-	CASSPRPERGNQPQHF	TGCGCCAGCAGCCCCCGCCCGGAGCGGGGTAATCAGCCCCAGCATTTT
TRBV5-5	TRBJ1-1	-	CASSSSSGTEAFF	TGTGCCAGCAGCTCTTCCTCCGGCACTGAAGCTTTCTTT
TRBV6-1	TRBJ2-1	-	CASRLARGQYNEQFF	TGTGCCAGCAGACTCGCGCGGGGGCAGTACAATGAGCAGTTCTTC
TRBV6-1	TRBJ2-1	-	CASSANSYYNEQFF	TGTGCCAGCAGTGCTAACAGCTACTACAATGAGCAGTTCTTC
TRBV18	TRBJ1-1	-	CASSPGQTNTEAFF	TGTGCCAGCTCCCCAGGACAGACTAACACTGAAGCTTTCTTT
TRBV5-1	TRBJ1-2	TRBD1	CASRLTGPYGYTF	TGCGCCAGCAGATTGACAGGGCCCTATGGCTACACCTTC
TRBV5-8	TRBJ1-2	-	CASSPTGYTF	TGTGCCAGCAGCCCGACAGGCTACACCTTC
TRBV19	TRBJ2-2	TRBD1	CASSMGQGAGAGELFF	TGTGCCAGTAGTATGGGTCAGGGGGCCGGGGCCGGGGAGCTGTTTTTT
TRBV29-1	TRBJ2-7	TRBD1	CSVRQGIRYEQYF	TGCAGCGTTCGACAGGGGATAAGGTACGAGCAGTACTTC
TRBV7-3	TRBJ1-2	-	CASSLDSFYGYTF	TGTGCCAGCAGCTTGGACAGTTTCTATGGCTACACCTTC
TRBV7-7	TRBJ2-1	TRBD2	CASSLMGGDNEQFF	TGTGCTAGCAGCCTGATGGGGGGGGACAATGAGCAGTTCTTC